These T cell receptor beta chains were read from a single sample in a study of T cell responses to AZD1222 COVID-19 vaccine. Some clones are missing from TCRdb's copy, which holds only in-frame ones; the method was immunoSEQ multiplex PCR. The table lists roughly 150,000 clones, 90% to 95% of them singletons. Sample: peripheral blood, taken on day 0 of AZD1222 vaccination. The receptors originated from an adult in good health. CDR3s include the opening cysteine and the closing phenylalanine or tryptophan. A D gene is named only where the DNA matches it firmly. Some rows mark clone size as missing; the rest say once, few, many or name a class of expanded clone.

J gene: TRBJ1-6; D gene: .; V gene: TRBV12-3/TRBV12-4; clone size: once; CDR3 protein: CASRQGSYSPLHF; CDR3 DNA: TGTGCCAGCAGACAGGGCTCGTATTCACCCCTCCACTTT
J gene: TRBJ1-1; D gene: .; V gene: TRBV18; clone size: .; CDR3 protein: CATFRQENTEAFF; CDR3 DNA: TGTGCCACCTTTAGACAGGAGAACACTGAAGCTTTCTTT
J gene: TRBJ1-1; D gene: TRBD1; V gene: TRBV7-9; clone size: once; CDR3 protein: CASSPRQGNTEAFF; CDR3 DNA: TGTGCCAGCAGCCCGAGACAGGGTAACACTGAAGCTTTCTTT
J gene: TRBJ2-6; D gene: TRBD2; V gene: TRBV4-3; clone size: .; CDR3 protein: CASSQETRGDGANVLTF; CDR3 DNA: TGCGCCAGCAGCCAAGAGACCCGGGGGGATGGGGCCAACGTCCTGACTTTC
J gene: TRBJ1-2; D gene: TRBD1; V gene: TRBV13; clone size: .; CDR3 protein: CASSTTGRGRGLLNYGYTF; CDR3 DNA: TGTGCCAGCAGCACCACCGGTCGCGGCAGGGGGCTTCTTAACTATGGCTACACCTTC
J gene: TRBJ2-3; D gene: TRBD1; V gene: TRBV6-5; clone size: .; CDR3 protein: CASSYYGQADTQYF; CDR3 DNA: TGTGCCAGCAGTTACTACGGACAGGCAGATACGCAGTATTTT
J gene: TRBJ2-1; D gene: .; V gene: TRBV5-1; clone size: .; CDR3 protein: CASSSELVEFF; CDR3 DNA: TGCGCCAGCAGTTCTGAGCTGGTGGAGTTCTTC
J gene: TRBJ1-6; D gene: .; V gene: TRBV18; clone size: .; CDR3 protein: CASSPPDRDNSPLHF; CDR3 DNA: TGTGCCAGCTCCCCACCGGACAGAGATAATTCACCCCTCCACTTT
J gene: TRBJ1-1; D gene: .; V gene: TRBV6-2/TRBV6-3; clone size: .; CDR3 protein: CASSYSRTELNTEAFF; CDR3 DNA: TGTGCCAGCAGTTACTCTCGGACGGAACTGAACACTGAAGCTTTCTTT
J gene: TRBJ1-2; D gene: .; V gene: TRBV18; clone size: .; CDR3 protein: CASSEDKNYGYTF; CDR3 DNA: TGTGCCAGCTCAGAGGACAAGAACTATGGCTACACCTTC
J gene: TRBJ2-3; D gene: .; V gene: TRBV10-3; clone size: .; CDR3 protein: CAISEGGPSTDTQYF; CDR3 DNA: TGTGCCATCAGTGAGGGCGGGCCTAGCACAGATACGCAGTATTTT
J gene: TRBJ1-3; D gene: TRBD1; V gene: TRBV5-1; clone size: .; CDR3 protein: CASSSRTGGVPGNTIYF; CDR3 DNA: TGCGCCAGCAGCTCCCGGACAGGGGGCGTCCCTGGAAACACCATATATTTT
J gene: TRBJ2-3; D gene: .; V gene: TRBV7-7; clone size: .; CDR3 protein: CASSPLPLGADTQYF; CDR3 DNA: TGTGCCAGCAGCCCCCTCCCGCTGGGAGCAGATACGCAGTATTTT
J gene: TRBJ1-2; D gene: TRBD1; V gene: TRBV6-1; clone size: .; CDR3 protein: CASSEAYTSTGASYGYTF; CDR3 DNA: TGTGCCAGCAGTGAAGCATATACATCGACAGGGGCGAGCTATGGCTACACCTTC
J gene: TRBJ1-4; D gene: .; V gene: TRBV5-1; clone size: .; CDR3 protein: CASSFDSTTNEKLFF; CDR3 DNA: TGCGCCAGCAGCTTCGACAGTACAACTAATGAAAAACTGTTTTTT
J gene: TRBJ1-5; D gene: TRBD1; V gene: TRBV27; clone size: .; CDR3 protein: CASSSPGQGSQPQHF; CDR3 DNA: TGTGCCAGCAGTTCACCGGGACAGGGAAGCCAGCCCCAGCATTTT
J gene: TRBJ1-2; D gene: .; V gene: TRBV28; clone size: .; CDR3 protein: CASSSPSQPNYGYTF; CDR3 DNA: TGTGCCAGCAGTTCCCCCAGCCAGCCTAACTATGGCTACACCTTC
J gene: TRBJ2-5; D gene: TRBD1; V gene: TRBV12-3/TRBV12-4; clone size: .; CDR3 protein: CASSWDRQETQYF; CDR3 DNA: TGTGCCAGCAGTTGGGACAGACAAGAGACCCAGTACTTC
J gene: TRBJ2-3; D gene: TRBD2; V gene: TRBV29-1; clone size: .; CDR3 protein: CSVAVGGSADTQYF; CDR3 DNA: TGCAGCGTTGCCGTGGGCGGGAGTGCAGATACGCAGTATTTT
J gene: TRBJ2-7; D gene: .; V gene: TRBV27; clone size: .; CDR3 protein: CASSPILGGAAQYF; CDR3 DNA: TGTGCCAGCAGTCCAATTTTAGGGGGAGCGGCGCAGTACTTC
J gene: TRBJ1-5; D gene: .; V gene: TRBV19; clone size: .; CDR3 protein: CASSPGGERQPQHF; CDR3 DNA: TGTGCCAGTAGTCCTGGCGGGGAACGTCAGCCCCAGCATTTT
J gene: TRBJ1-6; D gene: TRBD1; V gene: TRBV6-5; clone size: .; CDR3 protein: CASSQTGGYNSPLHF; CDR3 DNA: TGTGCCAGCAGTCAAACAGGGGGATATAATTCACCCCTCCACTTT
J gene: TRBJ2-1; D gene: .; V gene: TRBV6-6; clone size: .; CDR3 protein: CASSYVGNEQFF; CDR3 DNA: TGTGCCAGCAGTTACGTCGGGAATGAGCAGTTCTTC
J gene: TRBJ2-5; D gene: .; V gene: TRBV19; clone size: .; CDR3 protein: CASSIGWQETQYF; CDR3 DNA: TGTGCCAGTAGTATCGGGTGGCAAGAGACCCAGTACTTC
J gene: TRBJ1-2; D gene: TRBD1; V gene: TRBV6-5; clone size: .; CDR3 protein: CASTTTGGQGHGYTF; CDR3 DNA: TGTGCCAGCACTACTACCGGGGGACAGGGGCATGGCTACACCTTC
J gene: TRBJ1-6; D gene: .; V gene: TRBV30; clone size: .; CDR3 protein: CAWKRAPGNSPLHF; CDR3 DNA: TGTGCCTGGAAGAGGGCCCCAGGGAATTCACCCCTCCACTTT
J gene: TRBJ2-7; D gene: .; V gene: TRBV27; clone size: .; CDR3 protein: CASTSTVQNIYEQYF; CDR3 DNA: TGTGCCAGCACCTCTACGGTCCAAAATATCTACGAGCAGTACTTC
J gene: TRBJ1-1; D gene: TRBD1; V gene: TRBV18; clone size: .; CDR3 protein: CASSKGTGTEAFF; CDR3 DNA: TGTGCCAGCTCAAAAGGGACAGGCACTGAAGCTTTCTTT
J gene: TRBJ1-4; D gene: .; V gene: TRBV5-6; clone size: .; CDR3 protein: CASSQVVGRESINEKLFF; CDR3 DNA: TGTGCCAGCAGTCAGGTCGTCGGTCGGGAGTCAATAAATGAAAAACTGTTTTTT
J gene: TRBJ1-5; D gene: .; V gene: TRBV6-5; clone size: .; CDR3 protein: CASSYSLNQPQHF; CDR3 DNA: TGTGCCAGCAGCTACAGCTTGAATCAGCCCCAGCATTTT
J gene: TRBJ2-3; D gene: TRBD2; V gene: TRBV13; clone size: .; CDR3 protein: CASSLSGWTSGFSTDTQYF; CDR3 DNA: TGTGCCAGCAGCTTAAGTGGCTGGACTAGCGGATTCAGCACAGATACGCAGTATTTT
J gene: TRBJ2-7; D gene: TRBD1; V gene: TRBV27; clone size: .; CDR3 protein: CASRKTGLAPPYEQYF; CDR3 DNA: TGTGCCAGCAGGAAGACAGGGCTAGCCCCCCCCTACGAGCAGTACTTC
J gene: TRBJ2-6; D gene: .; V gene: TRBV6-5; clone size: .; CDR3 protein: CASRRVSGANVLTF; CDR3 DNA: TGTGCCAGCAGGAGGGTCTCTGGGGCCAACGTCCTGACTTTC
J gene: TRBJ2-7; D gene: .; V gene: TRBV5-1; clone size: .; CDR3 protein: CASSIDTRGPSHEQYF; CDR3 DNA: TGCGCCAGCAGCATAGATACAAGGGGCCCCTCCCACGAGCAGTACTTC
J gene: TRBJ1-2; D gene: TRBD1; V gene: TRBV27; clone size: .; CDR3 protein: CASSSWDSHWGGYTF; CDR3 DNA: TGTGCCAGCAGTTCATGGGACAGCCACTGGGGTGGCTACACCTTC
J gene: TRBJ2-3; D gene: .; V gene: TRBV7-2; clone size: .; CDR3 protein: CASRQGGPTASGTQYF; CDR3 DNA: TGTGCCAGCAGACAGGGAGGACCGACAGCGTCGGGTACGCAGTATTTT